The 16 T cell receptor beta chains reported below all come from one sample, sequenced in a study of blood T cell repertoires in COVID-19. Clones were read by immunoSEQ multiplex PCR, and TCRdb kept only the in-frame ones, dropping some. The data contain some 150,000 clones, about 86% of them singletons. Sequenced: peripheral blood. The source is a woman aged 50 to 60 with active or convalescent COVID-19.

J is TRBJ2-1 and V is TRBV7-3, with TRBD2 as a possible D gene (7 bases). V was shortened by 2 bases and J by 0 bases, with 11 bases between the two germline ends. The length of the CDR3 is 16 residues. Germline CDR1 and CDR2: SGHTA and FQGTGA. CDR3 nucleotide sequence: TGTGCCAGCAGCTTAGGGGGGGCCAGCTCCTACAATGAGCAGTTCTTC. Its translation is CASSLGGASSYNEQFF.

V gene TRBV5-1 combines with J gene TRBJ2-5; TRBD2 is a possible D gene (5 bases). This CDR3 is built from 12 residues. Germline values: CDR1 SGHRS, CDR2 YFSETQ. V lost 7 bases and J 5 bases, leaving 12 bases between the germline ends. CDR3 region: CASGPDWETQYF. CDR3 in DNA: TGCGCCAGCGGCCCGGACTGGGAGACCCAGTACTTC.

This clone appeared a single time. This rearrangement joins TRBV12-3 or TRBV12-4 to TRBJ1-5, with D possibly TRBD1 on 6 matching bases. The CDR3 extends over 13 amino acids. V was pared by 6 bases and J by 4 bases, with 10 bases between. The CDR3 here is CASSWTANQPQHF. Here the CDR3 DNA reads TGTGCCAGCAGCTGGACAGCGAATCAGCCCCAGCATTTT.

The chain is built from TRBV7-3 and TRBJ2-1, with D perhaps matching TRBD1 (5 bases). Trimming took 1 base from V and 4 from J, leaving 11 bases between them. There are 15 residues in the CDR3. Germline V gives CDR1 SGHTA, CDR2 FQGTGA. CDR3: CASSLMPGPYNEQFF. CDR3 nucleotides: TGTGCCAGCAGCTTAATGCCAGGGCCATACAATGAGCAGTTCTTC.

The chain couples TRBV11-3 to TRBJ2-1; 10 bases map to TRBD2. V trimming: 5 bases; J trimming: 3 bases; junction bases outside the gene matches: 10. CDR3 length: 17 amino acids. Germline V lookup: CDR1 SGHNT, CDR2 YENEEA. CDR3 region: CASSPHSGRALYNEQFF. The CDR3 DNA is TGTGCCAGCAGCCCCCACAGCGGGAGGGCCCTCTACAATGAGCAGTTCTTC. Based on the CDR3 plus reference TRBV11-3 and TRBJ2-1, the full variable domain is EAGVVQSPRYKIIEKKQPVAFWCNPISGHNTLYWYLQNLGQGPELLIRYENEEAVDDSQLPKDRFSAERLKGVDSTLKIQPAELGDSAVYLCASSPHSGRALYNEQFFGPGTRLTVL.

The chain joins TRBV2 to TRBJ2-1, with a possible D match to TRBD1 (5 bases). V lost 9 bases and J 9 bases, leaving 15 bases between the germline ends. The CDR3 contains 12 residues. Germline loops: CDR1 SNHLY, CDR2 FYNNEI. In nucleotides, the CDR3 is TGTGCCAGTAAAGGGCAGGGTGGTGAGCAGTTCTTC. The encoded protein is CASKGQGGEQFF.

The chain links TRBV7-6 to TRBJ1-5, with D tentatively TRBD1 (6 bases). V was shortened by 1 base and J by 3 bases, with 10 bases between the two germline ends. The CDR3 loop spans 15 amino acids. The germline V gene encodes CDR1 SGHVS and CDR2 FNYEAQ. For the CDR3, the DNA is TGTGCCAGCAGCTTAGAGGGGGATCTCAATCAGCCCCAGCATTTT. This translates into CASSLEGDLNQPQHF.

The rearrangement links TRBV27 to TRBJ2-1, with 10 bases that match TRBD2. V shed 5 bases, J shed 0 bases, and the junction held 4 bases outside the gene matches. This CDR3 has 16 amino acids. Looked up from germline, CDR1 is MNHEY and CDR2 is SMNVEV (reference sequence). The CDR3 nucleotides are TGTGCCAGCAGTGGCGCTAGCGGGAGCTCCTACAATGAGCAGTTCTTC. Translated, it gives CASSGASGSSYNEQFF.

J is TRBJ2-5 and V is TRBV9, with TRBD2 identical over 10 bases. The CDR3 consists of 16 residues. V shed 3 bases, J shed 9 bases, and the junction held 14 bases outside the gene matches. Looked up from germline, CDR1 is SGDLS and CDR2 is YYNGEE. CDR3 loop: CASSGSGGTGREAQYF. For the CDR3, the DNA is TGTGCCAGCAGCGGTAGCGGGGGGACCGGCCGCGAGGCCCAGTACTTC.

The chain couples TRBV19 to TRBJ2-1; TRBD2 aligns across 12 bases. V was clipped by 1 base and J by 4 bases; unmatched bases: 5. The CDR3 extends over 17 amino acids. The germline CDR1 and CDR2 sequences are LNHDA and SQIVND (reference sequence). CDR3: CASSIVWGLAGYNEQFF. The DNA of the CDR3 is TGTGCCAGTAGTATAGTGTGGGGACTAGCGGGTTACAATGAGCAGTTCTTC.

The CDR3 loop reads CASSTHTELFF. CDR3 nucleotide sequence: TGTGCCAGTAGTACCCATACGGAACTGTTTTTT. The chain has TRBV19 and TRBJ1-4; D unresolved. The CDR3 length is 11 residues. CDR1 and CDR2 from the germline V gene are LNHDA and SQIVND (reference sequence). The germline V and J ends were trimmed by 4 bases and 12 bases, with 9 bases remaining between them.

CDR3 loop: CASSWFRYEQYF. Written as DNA, the CDR3 is TGTGCCAGCAGCTGGTTCAGGTACGAGCAGTACTTC. V is TRBV7-2 and J is TRBJ2-7; the D is unclear. Trimming shortened V by 4 bases and J by 4 bases, and 8 bases separated the two germline ends. This CDR3 spans 12 amino acids. The germline CDR1 and CDR2 sequences are SGHTA and FQGNSA.

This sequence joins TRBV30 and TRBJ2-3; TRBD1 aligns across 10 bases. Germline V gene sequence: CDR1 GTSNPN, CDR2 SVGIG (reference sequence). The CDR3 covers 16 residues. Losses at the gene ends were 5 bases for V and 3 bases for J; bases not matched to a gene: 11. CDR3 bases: TGTGCCTGGCTGCAACCGGGACAGGGGATAACAGATACGCAGTATTTT. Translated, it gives CAWLQPGQGITDTQYF.

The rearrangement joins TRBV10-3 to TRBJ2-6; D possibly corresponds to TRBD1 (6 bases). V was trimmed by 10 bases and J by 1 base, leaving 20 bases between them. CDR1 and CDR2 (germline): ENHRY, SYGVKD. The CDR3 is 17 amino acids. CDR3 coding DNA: TGTGCCACCGAAACCGGGACAATACTTTCTGGGGCCAACGTCCTGACTTTC. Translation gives CATETGTILSGANVLTF.

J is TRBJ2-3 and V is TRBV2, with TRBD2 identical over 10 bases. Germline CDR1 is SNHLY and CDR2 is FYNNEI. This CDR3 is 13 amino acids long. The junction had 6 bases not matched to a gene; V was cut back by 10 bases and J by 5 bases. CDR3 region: CATSLAGVDTQYF. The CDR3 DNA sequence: TGTGCCACCTCTCTAGCGGGGGTAGATACGCAGTATTTT.

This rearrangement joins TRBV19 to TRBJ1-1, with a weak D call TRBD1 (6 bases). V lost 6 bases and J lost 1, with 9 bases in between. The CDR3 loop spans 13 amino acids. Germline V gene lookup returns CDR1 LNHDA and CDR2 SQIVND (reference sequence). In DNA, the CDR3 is TGTGCCAGTAGGAGGGGGGGGAACACTGAAGCTTTCTTT. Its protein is CASRRGGNTEAFF.